A single sample is the source of the 14 T cell receptor beta chains below, sequenced in a study of shared clonotypes between healthy human individuals (dated by TCRdb to 2020 to 2021). To prepare the library, the immunoSEQ multiplex PCR assay was applied. TCRdb stores this immuneACCESS table with in-frame sequences only. Part of the clones is absent; in the studies checked, under half of the shortfall reflects unresolved V genes, and no reason is known for the rest. The sample yields millions of clones; 85% to 95% were counted once. More than 0.1% of the sample lies in the top ten. The sample was naive CD4+ T cells sorted from blood. Sample cell subset or site, as interpreted from the label and publication: CD45RA+ positively selected. These receptors all come from a man aged 18 to 29 in good health.

The chain combines TRBV28 with TRBJ1-1; D gene unclear. Trimming removed 6 bases from V and 7 bases from J, with 9 bases in between. The CDR3 runs 11 residues. From germline, CDR1 is MDHEN and CDR2 SYDVKM. Written as DNA, the CDR3 is TGTGCCAGCAGCGTCTCCAGTGAAGCTTTCTTT. It is translated as CASSVSSEAFF.

This clone was picked up one time. The V call is TRBV10-3, the J call TRBJ2-1; TRBD2 agrees at 13 bases. The CDR3 contains 14 residues. In germline, CDR1 is ENHRY, CDR2 SYGVKD. Trimming at V came to 10 bases and at J to 8 bases, leaving 8 bases not matched to a gene. The CDR3 bases are TGTGCCACCCAAACTAGCGGGAGGGGGGATGAGCAGTTCTTC. Protein product: CATQTSGRGDEQFF.

For this clone: A junction end diverges from the germline sequence, so it may reflect a read error. The rearrangement links TRBV5-6 to TRBJ2-7; D is ambiguous. Germline V gives CDR1 SGHDT, CDR2 YYEEEE. The CDR3 length is 18 residues. The CDR3 DNA reads TGTGCCAGCAACTTGGTCAGTGATCTAAGCTCCCTTACCTACGAGCAGTACTTC. Its protein product is CASNLVSDLSSLTYEQYF.

This chain links TRBV21-1 with TRBJ2-2. TRBV21-1 is annotated as a pseudogene. The CDR3 loop spans 13 amino acids. The CDR3 protein is CASSKLIPGELFF. CDR3 DNA sequence: TGTGCCAGCAGCAAACTCATTCCCGGGGAGCTGTTTTTT.

The chain combines TRBV10-3 with TRBJ2-3; TRBD2 agrees at 10 bases. The V gene's germline CDR1 is ENHRY and CDR2 SYGVKD. J was trimmed by 0 bases and V by 3 bases; bases with no gene match: 6. This CDR3 region has 17 residues. The CDR3 region is CAISDRLAGESTDTQYF. CDR3 sequence (DNA): TGTGCCATCAGTGATCGGCTAGCGGGGGAGAGCACAGATACGCAGTATTTT.

This chain links TRBV6-6 with TRBJ2-1; D is unclear. CDR1 is MNHNY and CDR2 is SVGAGI in the germline V gene (reference sequence). The CDR3 runs to 13 residues. V was trimmed by 2 bases and J by 4 bases, leaving 6 bases between them. The CDR3 sequence is CASSYEPYNEQFF. The CDR3 bases are TGTGCCAGCAGTTACGAGCCGTACAATGAGCAGTTCTTC.

This sequence joins TRBV9 and TRBJ2-5, with D unclear. The CDR3 covers 14 residues. Trimming pared 0 bases from V and 3 bases from J, leaving 9 bases between. CDR1 and CDR2 from the germline V gene are SGDLS and YYNGEE. The CDR3 DNA reads TGTGCCAGCAGCGTAGAGGTTGGGGAAGAGACCCAGTACTTC. Translated: CASSVEVGEETQYF.

The J gene is TRBJ2-7, the V gene TRBV6-1; D remains ambiguous. The CDR3 is 15 amino acids. Germline-derived CDR1 and CDR2 are MNHNS and SASEGT. V was shortened by 3 bases and J by 3 bases, with 15 bases between the two germline ends. CDR3 in amino acids: CASSDLSRPYYEQYF. In DNA, the CDR3 is TGTGCCAGCAGTGATCTGAGTCGTCCTTACTACGAGCAGTACTTC.

This sequence joins TRBV10-3 and TRBJ1-2; TRBD1 matches at 7 bases. The CDR3 loop spans 14 amino acids. Germline values: CDR1 ENHRY, CDR2 SYGVKD. The J segment lost 4 bases and the V segment lost 3 bases, leaving 5 bases of the junction unmatched. In DNA form, the CDR3 reads TGTGCCATCAGTGACGGACCAGGGGGCTATGGCTACACCTTC. As protein: CAISDGPGGYGYTF.

The chain employs TRBV27 and TRBJ1-1; TRBD1 is a possible D gene (5 bases). The germline V gene encodes CDR1 MNHEY and CDR2 SMNVEV (reference sequence). The CDR3 is made up of 13 amino acids. V was pared by 2 bases and J by 12 bases, with 16 bases between. The CDR3 loop reads CASSLRGQGGSFF. DNA for the CDR3: TGTGCCAGCAGTTTAAGAGGGCAGGGAGGATCTTTCTTT.

V usage is TRBV15 and J usage is TRBJ2-7; no clear D. Trimming pared 3 bases from V and 3 bases from J, leaving 6 bases between. Germline CDR1 reads LNHNV; CDR2 reads YYDKDF (reference sequence). The CDR3 extends over 12 amino acids. DNA for the CDR3: TGTGCCACCAGCAGGTCTCACTACGAGCAGTACTTC. It encodes CATSRSHYEQYF.

The chain has TRBV4-1 and TRBJ2-5, with D possibly matching TRBD2 (5 bases). This CDR3 spans 14 amino acids. CDR1 and CDR2 (germline): MGHRA, YSYEKL. With 0 bases removed from V and 8 bases from J, the gap between germline ends came to 13 bases. The CDR3 sequence is CASSQDSGVGTQYF. The CDR3 region has the DNA TGCGCCAGCAGCCAAGACTCCGGGGTGGGCACCCAGTACTTC.

The chain recombines TRBV10-2 with TRBJ2-5; TRBD2 agrees at 13 bases. V gave up 3 bases and J gave up 5 bases; unmatched junction bases: 9. Germline V lookup: CDR1 WSHSY, CDR2 SAAADI. The CDR3 runs 17 residues. Here the CDR3 reads CASSEGTSGTRTETQYF. The DNA of the CDR3 is TGCGCCAGCAGTGAAGGGACTAGCGGGACCCGGACGGAGACCCAGTACTTC.

Remarks on this clone: Other DNA sequences in the same sample also yield this CDR3. This chain links TRBV6-5 with TRBJ1-4; D uncertain. Trimming removed 2 bases from V and 0 bases from J, with 7 bases in between. CDR1 MNHEY and CDR2 SVGAGI come from the germline V gene. This CDR3 has 15 residues. CDR3: CASSYGFATNEKLFF. Written as DNA, the CDR3 is TGTGCCAGCAGTTACGGTTTTGCAACTAATGAAAAACTGTTTTTT.